These T cell receptor beta chains were read from a single sample in a study of a mutant IDH1 vaccine in newly diagnosed glioma. TCRdb's table, derived via immunoSEQ multiplex PCR, lists solely in-frame clones and lacks some. The sample consists of about 31,000 clones, 78% of them appearing once. Their antigens are not known. The sequencing here drew on PBMCs, taken from a glioma patient whose treatment included an IDH1 peptide vaccine. Receptors were obtained from a man aged 25-45 years with glioma. The CDR3 runs from the conserved cysteine through the conserved F or W. The D gene is left open where the match is weak. Clone size is given for some rows only: seen once, a few or many times, or a class if the clone is expanded.

J: TRBJ2-5; D: -; V: TRBV4-3; size: few; CDR3: CASSQDWGIQETQYF; DNA: TGCGCCAGCAGCCAAGATTGGGGCATCCAAGAGACCCAGTACTTC
J: TRBJ2-1; D: TRBD1; V: TRBV5-4; size: -; CDR3: CASTLGFRGSYNEQFF; DNA: TGTGCCAGCACTTTGGGATTCAGGGGGTCCTACAATGAGCAGTTCTTC
J: TRBJ2-7; D: -; V: TRBV7-7; size: -; CDR3: CASSPDRGSREQYF; DNA: TGTGCCAGCAGCCCAGATCGAGGCTCAAGGGAGCAGTACTTC
J: TRBJ2-1; D: TRBD2; V: TRBV5-4; size: -; CDR3: CASSPMVGRGGRNEQFF; DNA: TGTGCCAGCAGCCCGATGGTGGGGCGGGGAGGGAGGAATGAGCAGTTCTTC
J: TRBJ1-5; D: TRBD1; V: TRBV9; size: few; CDR3: CASSVDRGSGPQHF; DNA: TGTGCCAGCAGCGTGGACAGGGGCTCAGGGCCCCAGCATTTT
J: TRBJ2-7; D: -; V: TRBV7-8; size: -; CDR3: CASSLVLASEQYF; DNA: TGTGCCAGCAGCCTCGTGTTGGCGAGCGAGCAGTACTTC
J: TRBJ2-1; D: -; V: TRBV5-1; size: -; CDR3: CASRLGGNNEQFF; DNA: TGCGCCAGCAGATTGGGGGGTAACAATGAGCAGTTCTTC
J: TRBJ2-2; D: -; V: TRBV2; size: once; CDR3: CASSEASMGSGELFF; DNA: TGTGCCAGCAGTGAAGCGTCGATGGGTAGTGGGGAGCTGTTTTTT
J: TRBJ2-2; D: TRBD1; V: TRBV5-1; size: -; CDR3: CAKQGPGGMDGELFF; DNA: TGCGCCAAGCAGGGCCCAGGGGGCATGGACGGGGAGCTGTTTTTT
J: TRBJ2-1; D: -; V: TRBV2; size: -; CDR3: CASRLALDEQFF; DNA: TGTGCCAGCAGGCTAGCGCTAGATGAGCAGTTCTTC
J: TRBJ2-5; D: TRBD2; V: TRBV19; size: -; CDR3: CASTPGLGATQYF; DNA: TGTGCCAGCACGCCGGGACTAGGGGCGACCCAGTACTTC
J: TRBJ1-4; D: -; V: TRBV9; size: -; CDR3: CASSVEVQANEKLFF; DNA: TGTGCCAGCAGCGTAGAGGTACAGGCGAATGAAAAACTGTTTTTT
J: TRBJ1-2; D: -; V: TRBV7-8; size: -; CDR3: CASSLERSNYGYTF; DNA: TGTGCCAGCAGCTTAGAGAGGAGTAACTATGGCTACACCTTC
J: TRBJ2-7; D: -; V: TRBV2; size: -; CDR3: CASRDSRLGFQQYF; DNA: TGTGCCAGCAGGGACAGCCGGCTAGGGTTTCAGCAGTACTTC
J: TRBJ2-1; D: TRBD1; V: TRBV5-1; size: few; CDR3: CASSLGQGGNEQFF; DNA: TGCGCCAGCAGCCTGGGACAGGGGGGGAATGAGCAGTTCTTC
J: TRBJ2-6; D: -; V: TRBV28; size: -; CDR3: CASSLPGSVSGANVLTF; DNA: TGTGCCAGCAGTCTCCCCGGATCAGTGTCTGGGGCCAACGTCCTGACTTTC
J: TRBJ1-2; D: -; V: TRBV6-5; size: once; CDR3: CASSFTGSHYGYTF; DNA: TGTGCCAGCAGTTTTACGGGCTCACACTATGGCTACACCTTC
J: TRBJ2-5; D: -; V: TRBV9; size: -; CDR3: CASSVAARVGETQYF; DNA: TGTGCCAGCAGCGTAGCTGCACGGGTCGGGGAGACCCAGTACTTC
J: TRBJ2-4; D: -; V: TRBV6-4; size: -; CDR3: CASSDSLIQYF; DNA: TGTGCCAGCAGTGACTCTCTTATTCAGTACTTC
J: TRBJ2-1; D: TRBD1; V: TRBV5-1; size: -; CDR3: CASSSAGQVYNEQFF; DNA: TGCGCCAGCAGCTCGGCGGGACAGGTATACAATGAGCAGTTCTTC
J: TRBJ2-7; D: -; V: TRBV30; size: -; CDR3: CAWRRREEQYF; DNA: TGTGCCTGGAGGCGGCGTGAGGAGCAGTACTTC
J: TRBJ1-1; D: -; V: TRBV27; size: -; CDR3: CASSLWEGRNTEAFF; DNA: TGTGCCAGCAGTTTATGGGAGGGTAGGAACACTGAAGCTTTCTTT
J: TRBJ2-7; D: -; V: TRBV5-5; size: few; CDR3: CASSLARADEQYF; DNA: TGTGCCAGCAGCTTGGCCAGGGCGGACGAGCAGTACTTC
J: TRBJ2-2; D: -; V: TRBV2; size: -; CDR3: CASSPGSGGELFF; DNA: TGTGCCAGCAGTCCAGGGAGTGGCGGGGAGCTGTTTTTT
J: TRBJ2-5; D: TRBD2; V: TRBV7-9; size: once; CDR3: CASSSGLAGVSYQETQYF; DNA: TGTGCCAGCAGCTCGGGACTAGCGGGAGTGAGTTACCAAGAGACCCAGTACTTC
J: TRBJ2-7; D: -; V: TRBV6-5; size: -; CDR3: CASSYGGVRNEQYF; DNA: TGTGCCAGCAGTTACGGGGGAGTGCGAAACGAGCAGTACTTC
J: TRBJ2-3; D: -; V: TRBV5-1; size: -; CDR3: CASSLEDTQYF; DNA: TGCGCCAGCAGCTTGGAAGATACGCAGTATTTT
J: TRBJ1-2; D: -; V: TRBV21-1; size: few; CDR3: CASSKARFCGYTF; DNA: TGTGCCAGCAGCAAAGCTCGATTCTGTGGCTACACCTTC
J: TRBJ2-2; D: -; V: TRBV29-1; size: -; CDR3: CSVEDTGELFF; DNA: TGCAGCGTTGAAGACACCGGGGAGCTGTTTTTT
J: TRBJ2-2; D: -; V: TRBV5-1; size: -; CDR3: CASSPQGPVTGELFF; DNA: TGCGCCAGCAGCCCTCAGGGTCCGGTCACCGGGGAGCTGTTTTTT
J: TRBJ2-2; D: TRBD1; V: TRBV9; size: -; CDR3: CASSVTGGDTGELFF; DNA: TGTGCCAGCAGCGTGACAGGGGGCGACACCGGGGAGCTGTTTTTT
J: TRBJ1-2; D: TRBD1; V: TRBV9; size: -; CDR3: CASSAGTGRRGYTF; DNA: TGTGCCAGCAGCGCCGGGACAGGGAGGCGAGGCTACACCTTC
J: TRBJ2-3; D: TRBD1; V: TRBV2; size: -; CDR3: CASSEDGTDTDTQYF; DNA: TGTGCCAGCAGTGAAGACGGGACAGATACAGATACGCAGTATTTT